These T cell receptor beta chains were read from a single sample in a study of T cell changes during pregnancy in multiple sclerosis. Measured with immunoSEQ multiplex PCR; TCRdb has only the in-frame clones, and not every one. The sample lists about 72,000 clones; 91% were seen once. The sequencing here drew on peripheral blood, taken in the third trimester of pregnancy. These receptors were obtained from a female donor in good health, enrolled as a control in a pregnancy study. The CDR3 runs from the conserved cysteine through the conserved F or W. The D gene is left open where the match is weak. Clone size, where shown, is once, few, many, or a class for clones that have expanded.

CDR3 DNA: TGTGCCAGCTCATTCTCCGGGACTGGAACAGGAAACACCATATATTTT
CDR3 protein: CASSFSGTGTGNTIYF
D gene: NA
V gene: TRBV18
clone size: NA
J gene: TRBJ1-3

CDR3 DNA: TGTGCCAGCAGTGAAGCAACTTTCCCCTACGAGCAGTACTTC
CDR3 protein: CASSEATFPYEQYF
D gene: NA
V gene: TRBV2
clone size: NA
J gene: TRBJ2-7

CDR3 DNA: TGTGCCAGCAGCTCGACATTTTTGGGAGCTAGCCGTTACAATGAGCAGTTCTTC
CDR3 protein: CASSSTFLGASRYNEQFF
D gene: NA
V gene: TRBV5-6
clone size: NA
J gene: TRBJ2-1

CDR3 DNA: TGTGCCAGCAGCTTTCCCTTGGGGAGCCAAAACACTGAAGCTTTCTTT
CDR3 protein: CASSFPLGSQNTEAFF
D gene: NA
V gene: TRBV7-9
clone size: NA
J gene: TRBJ1-1

CDR3 DNA: TGTGCCAGTACCCTAAGGCAGGGAAATGAAAAACTGTTTTTT
CDR3 protein: CASTLRQGNEKLFF
D gene: NA
V gene: TRBV19
clone size: NA
J gene: TRBJ1-4

CDR3 DNA: TGTGCCAGCAGCGCCTCCGGGCTAGCGGGGGCCACCGGGGAGCTGTTTTTT
CDR3 protein: CASSASGLAGATGELFF
D gene: TRBD2
V gene: TRBV11-3
clone size: NA
J gene: TRBJ2-2

CDR3 DNA: TGTGCCAGCAGTTACTCGGGGCCGGGGGGTTCACCCCTCCACTTT
CDR3 protein: CASSYSGPGGSPLHF
D gene: NA
V gene: TRBV6-6
clone size: NA
J gene: TRBJ1-6

CDR3 DNA: TGTGCCAGCAGTGCCCTAGCCGGTTCACCCCTCCACTTT
CDR3 protein: CASSALAGSPLHF
D gene: NA
V gene: TRBV25-1
clone size: NA
J gene: TRBJ1-6

CDR3 DNA: TGTGCCAGCAGCTTGGTTACCCGAGCAGAGACCCAGTACTTC
CDR3 protein: CASSLVTRAETQYF
D gene: NA
V gene: TRBV5-4
clone size: NA
J gene: TRBJ2-5

CDR3 DNA: TGTGCCAGCAGCATCCGCTCCTACGAGCAGTACTTC
CDR3 protein: CASSIRSYEQYF
D gene: NA
V gene: TRBV5-4
clone size: NA
J gene: TRBJ2-7

CDR3 DNA: TGTGCCAGCAGCGTAGTTGGGGGGGCCGTAGATACGCAGTATTTT
CDR3 protein: CASSVVGGAVDTQYF
D gene: NA
V gene: TRBV9
clone size: NA
J gene: TRBJ2-3

CDR3 DNA: TGTGCCAAGCGACAGGGCTCGGCAGATACGCAGTATTTT
CDR3 protein: CAKRQGSADTQYF
D gene: TRBD1
V gene: TRBV2
clone size: once
J gene: TRBJ2-3

CDR3 DNA: TGTGCCAGCAGTGAAGGTGGCGGACACCAATCAAGTGGCTACACCTTC
CDR3 protein: CASSEGGGHQSSGYTF
D gene: NA
V gene: TRBV2
clone size: NA
J gene: TRBJ1-2

CDR3 DNA: TGCGCCAGCAGGGAGGGGGCTGACTATGGCTACACCTTC
CDR3 protein: CASREGADYGYTF
D gene: TRBD1
V gene: TRBV4-1
clone size: NA
J gene: TRBJ1-2

CDR3 DNA: TGTGCCAGCTCACTAGGGGGGGCCGGCACTGAAGCTTTCTTT
CDR3 protein: CASSLGGAGTEAFF
D gene: NA
V gene: TRBV18
clone size: NA
J gene: TRBJ1-1

CDR3 DNA: TGTGCCAGCAGCTTAGGGGCAGGGGGCCAAGAGACCCAGTACTTC
CDR3 protein: CASSLGAGGQETQYF
D gene: TRBD1
V gene: TRBV7-9
clone size: NA
J gene: TRBJ2-5

CDR3 DNA: TGTGCCAGCAGCTCCACCCCGGGACAGGTCTCTGGAAACACCATATATTTT
CDR3 protein: CASSSTPGQVSGNTIYF
D gene: TRBD1
V gene: TRBV5-8
clone size: NA
J gene: TRBJ1-3

CDR3 DNA: TGTGCCAGCAGCGCGGGTGGAATGAACACTGAAGCTTTCTTT
CDR3 protein: CASSAGGMNTEAFF
D gene: NA
V gene: TRBV9
clone size: NA
J gene: TRBJ1-1

CDR3 DNA: TGCGCCAGCAGCCAAGATGGGAACGGGAGGGCCCGAGAGACCCAGTACTTC
CDR3 protein: CASSQDGNGRARETQYF
D gene: TRBD2
V gene: TRBV4-1
clone size: NA
J gene: TRBJ2-5

CDR3 DNA: TGTGCCAGCAGCCCAGGGCCCTCCACCTACGAGCAGTACTTC
CDR3 protein: CASSPGPSTYEQYF
D gene: NA
V gene: TRBV7-2
clone size: NA
J gene: TRBJ2-7

CDR3 DNA: TGTGCCAGTAGTATACAGGGGACTAACTATGGCTACACCTTC
CDR3 protein: CASSIQGTNYGYTF
D gene: NA
V gene: TRBV19
clone size: NA
J gene: TRBJ1-2

CDR3 DNA: TGTGCCACCCGGGGGGAAGGGGTGGGTGGCTACACCTTC
CDR3 protein: CATRGEGVGGYTF
D gene: NA
V gene: TRBV6-6
clone size: NA
J gene: TRBJ1-2

CDR3 DNA: TGTGCCAGCAGAAAGACAGGGATCACAGATACGCAGTATTTT
CDR3 protein: CASRKTGITDTQYF
D gene: TRBD1
V gene: TRBV2
clone size: NA
J gene: TRBJ2-3

CDR3 DNA: TGTGCCAGCAGTTCCGCCAGAAATGAGCAGTTCTTC
CDR3 protein: CASSSARNEQFF
D gene: NA
V gene: TRBV6-5
clone size: NA
J gene: TRBJ2-1

CDR3 DNA: TGTGCCAGTAGTCAAACCACGACAGGGTGGAATCAGCCCCAGCATTTT
CDR3 protein: CASSQTTTGWNQPQHF
D gene: TRBD1
V gene: TRBV19
clone size: NA
J gene: TRBJ1-5

CDR3 DNA: TGTGCCAGCAGCTTGTTACAGGGGGCGCGTGGCTACACCTTC
CDR3 protein: CASSLLQGARGYTF
D gene: TRBD1
V gene: TRBV5-4
clone size: once
J gene: TRBJ1-2

CDR3 DNA: TGTGCCAGCAGCTTAGCAGGAGAGGGTCATGAAAAACTGTTTTTT
CDR3 protein: CASSLAGEGHEKLFF
D gene: NA
V gene: TRBV11-2
clone size: NA
J gene: TRBJ1-4

CDR3 DNA: TGTGCCTCATCAGACAGTCCTAATGAAAAACTGTTTTTT
CDR3 protein: CASSDSPNEKLFF
D gene: NA
V gene: TRBV10-3
clone size: NA
J gene: TRBJ1-4

CDR3 DNA: TGTGCCAGTAGTATAGGACAGGGAATTCGGCACGAGCAGTACTTC
CDR3 protein: CASSIGQGIRHEQYF
D gene: TRBD1
V gene: TRBV19
clone size: few
J gene: TRBJ2-7

CDR3 DNA: TGTGCCAGCAGCTCGGGACAGGGATGGAACGGGGAGCTGTTTTTT
CDR3 protein: CASSSGQGWNGELFF
D gene: TRBD1
V gene: TRBV7-9
clone size: NA
J gene: TRBJ2-2

CDR3 DNA: TGTGCCAGTAGTATAGGAACAGGGGGCTACAATGAGCAGTTCTTC
CDR3 protein: CASSIGTGGYNEQFF
D gene: TRBD1
V gene: TRBV19
clone size: NA
J gene: TRBJ2-1

CDR3 DNA: TGTGCCAGCAGATTTGACAGGGGTAGTGCTGAAAAACTGTTTTTT
CDR3 protein: CASRFDRGSAEKLFF
D gene: TRBD1
V gene: TRBV6-6
clone size: NA
J gene: TRBJ1-4

CDR3 DNA: TGCGCCAGCAGCTTCGGGCAGGGACAGAACACCGGGGAGCTGTTTTTT
CDR3 protein: CASSFGQGQNTGELFF
D gene: NA
V gene: TRBV5-1
clone size: NA
J gene: TRBJ2-2

CDR3 DNA: TGTGCCAGCAGCTTAGCGATTGGGGCCCAGCCCCAGCATTTT
CDR3 protein: CASSLAIGAQPQHF
D gene: NA
V gene: TRBV7-6
clone size: few
J gene: TRBJ1-5

CDR3 DNA: TGTGCCAGCTCACCAATTTCACAGGGGGCCAGCTCCTACAATGAGCAGTTCTTC
CDR3 protein: CASSPISQGASSYNEQFF
D gene: TRBD1
V gene: TRBV18
clone size: once
J gene: TRBJ2-1

CDR3 DNA: TGTGCCAGCAGCTCGGGGTCATGGGAGCAGTTCTTC
CDR3 protein: CASSSGSWEQFF
D gene: NA
V gene: TRBV7-9
clone size: NA
J gene: TRBJ2-1

CDR3 DNA: TGTGCCAGCAGTTACGGAGGGCCTAGCAATCAGCCCCAGCATTTT
CDR3 protein: CASSYGGPSNQPQHF
D gene: NA
V gene: TRBV6-5
clone size: NA
J gene: TRBJ1-5

CDR3 DNA: TGTGCCAGCAGCCTCCGGACTAGCAACGAGCAGTACTTC
CDR3 protein: CASSLRTSNEQYF
D gene: TRBD2
V gene: TRBV7-2
clone size: NA
J gene: TRBJ2-7

CDR3 DNA: TGTGCCAGCGGGGTCCAGGGGATAGTGGGAAACACCATATATTTT
CDR3 protein: CASGVQGIVGNTIYF
D gene: NA
V gene: TRBV2
clone size: NA
J gene: TRBJ1-3

CDR3 DNA: TGTGCCAGCAGCCAGGGACAGGGCCAAGAGACCCAGTACTTC
CDR3 protein: CASSQGQGQETQYF
D gene: TRBD1
V gene: TRBV7-9
clone size: NA
J gene: TRBJ2-5

CDR3 DNA: TGTGCCAGTATGGGCAGAGCTAATGAAAAACTGTTTTTT
CDR3 protein: CASMGRANEKLFF
D gene: NA
V gene: TRBV19
clone size: NA
J gene: TRBJ1-4

CDR3 DNA: TGTGCCAGTAGTATTACGACAGCATACACCTTC
CDR3 protein: CASSITTAYTF
D gene: NA
V gene: TRBV19
clone size: NA
J gene: TRBJ1-2

CDR3 DNA: TGTGCCAGCAGTGGAGGGACAGGGGTTCGAGCTTTCTTT
CDR3 protein: CASSGGTGVRAFF
D gene: TRBD1
V gene: TRBV6-1
clone size: NA
J gene: TRBJ1-1

CDR3 DNA: TGTGCCAGCAGTTCCGCCAGGGATTACTCCTACGAGCAGTACTTC
CDR3 protein: CASSSARDYSYEQYF
D gene: NA
V gene: TRBV28
clone size: once
J gene: TRBJ2-7

CDR3 DNA: TGTGCCAGCATCCGGGACAGGGGGTATGGCTACACCTTC
CDR3 protein: CASIRDRGYGYTF
D gene: TRBD1
V gene: TRBV7-9
clone size: NA
J gene: TRBJ1-2

CDR3 DNA: TGTGCCAGCAGCATCAACAGGGGAAACACCGGGGAGCTGTTTTTT
CDR3 protein: CASSINRGNTGELFF
D gene: TRBD1
V gene: TRBV5-6
clone size: NA
J gene: TRBJ2-2

CDR3 DNA: TGTGCCAGCAGTTTAGTGTATGGACAAGGGGTTTACGAGCAGTACTTC
CDR3 protein: CASSLVYGQGVYEQYF
D gene: NA
V gene: TRBV27
clone size: NA
J gene: TRBJ2-7

CDR3 DNA: TGTGCCAGCAGCCTCAATGGACTAGCGGGACAAGAGACCCAGTACTTC
CDR3 protein: CASSLNGLAGQETQYF
D gene: TRBD2
V gene: TRBV7-2
clone size: NA
J gene: TRBJ2-5

CDR3 DNA: TGTGCCAGCAACCGACAATCTGTCGTGGGTAATGAAAAACTGTTTTTT
CDR3 protein: CASNRQSVVGNEKLFF
D gene: NA
V gene: TRBV2
clone size: NA
J gene: TRBJ1-4

CDR3 DNA: TGTGCCAGCAGTTTATATCGGACAGGGGGCGGTTTTGAGTACTTC
CDR3 protein: CASSLYRTGGGFEYF
D gene: TRBD1
V gene: TRBV27
clone size: NA
J gene: TRBJ2-4

CDR3 DNA: TGTGCCACCAGCAGGACAGCGAGCACAGATACGCAGTATTTT
CDR3 protein: CATSRTASTDTQYF
D gene: NA
V gene: TRBV15
clone size: few
J gene: TRBJ2-3

CDR3 DNA: TGTGCCAGCAGCGACTTGGGACAGGTTTTACCTGAAGCTTTCTTT
CDR3 protein: CASSDLGQVLPEAFF
D gene: TRBD1
V gene: TRBV6-1
clone size: NA
J gene: TRBJ1-1